This TCR beta chain was profiled in a study of T cell responses to AZD1222 COVID-19 vaccine. TCRdb keeps only in-frame clones here, not all; method: immunoSEQ multiplex PCR. The sample lists about 150,000 clones; approximately 88% were seen once. The source material was peripheral blood, sampled on day 0 of MenACWY control vaccination. The sequence was obtained from an adult in good health.

CDR3 amino acids: CASSFSVGLGIRYEQYF. For the CDR3, the DNA is TGTGCCAGCAGCTTCAGCGTGGGACTAGGAATACGCTACGAGCAGTACTTC. This chain uses TRBV6-2 or TRBV6-3 with TRBJ2-7; 8 bases are shared with TRBD2. The germline V gene encodes CDR1 MNHEY and CDR2 SVGEGT. V lost 6 bases and J lost 3; bases outside the gene matches: 16. There are 17 residues in the CDR3.